The table lists the clone carrying this TCR beta chain with a few counts. Antigen unknown. This record belongs to a study of blood T cells in healthy people across ages. Study results and caveats: Higher diversity and more naive CD4+ cells were features of long-lived donors, compared to aged donors. A roughly linear fall in TCR beta diversity per million T cells was seen with increasing age.

A minimum of 6 million PBMCs was isolated per sample. After removal of 6 bases from V and 5 bases from J, the junction contained 6 bases not matched to a gene. CDR1 and CDR2 (germline): SQVTM, ANQGSEA. This CDR3 region has 12 residues. Using a J-beta primer mix together with a sample-barcoded 5' primer, a second PCR was run for roughly 7 to 12 cycles. TCRdb itself ran the 5' RACE reads through MiXCR, one entry per CDR3 protein. The sample lists about 900,000 distinct CDR3 sequences, less than 80% occurring once. The source is a young man in good health. The chain carries TRBV29-1 and TRBJ2-7; 8 positions match TRBD1. Source material: blood. In DNA form, the CDR3 reads TGCAGCGTCCTTACAGGGGGGCACGAGCAGTACTTC. Translation gives CSVLTGGHEQYF.